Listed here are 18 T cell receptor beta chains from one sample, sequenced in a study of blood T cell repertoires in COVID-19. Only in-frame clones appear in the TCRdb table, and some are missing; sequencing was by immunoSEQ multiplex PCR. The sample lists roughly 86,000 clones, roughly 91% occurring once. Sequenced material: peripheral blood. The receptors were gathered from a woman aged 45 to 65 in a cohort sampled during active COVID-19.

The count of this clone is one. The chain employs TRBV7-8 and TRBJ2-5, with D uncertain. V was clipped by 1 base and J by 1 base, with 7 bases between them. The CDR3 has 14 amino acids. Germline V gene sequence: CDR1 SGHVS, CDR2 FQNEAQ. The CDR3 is CASSLGHLQETQYF. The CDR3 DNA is TGTGCCAGCAGCTTAGGACACCTCCAAGAGACCCAGTACTTC. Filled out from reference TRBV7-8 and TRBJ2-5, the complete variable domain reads GAGVSQSPRYKVAKRGQDVALRCDPISGHVSLFWYQQALGQGPEFLTYFQNEAQLDKSGLPSDRFFAERPEGSVSTLKIQRTQQEDSAVYLCASSLGHLQETQYFGPGTRLLVL.

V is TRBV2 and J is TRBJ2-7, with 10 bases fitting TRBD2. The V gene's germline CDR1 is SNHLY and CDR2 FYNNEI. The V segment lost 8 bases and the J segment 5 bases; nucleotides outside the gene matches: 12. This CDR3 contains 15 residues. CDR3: CASSRLASGRNEQYF. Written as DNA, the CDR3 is TGTGCCAGCTCCCGGTTGGCTAGCGGGAGAAACGAGCAGTACTTC.

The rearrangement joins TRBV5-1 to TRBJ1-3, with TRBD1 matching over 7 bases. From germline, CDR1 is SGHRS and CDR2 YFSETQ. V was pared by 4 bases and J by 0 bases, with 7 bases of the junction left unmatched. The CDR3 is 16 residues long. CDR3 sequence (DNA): TGCGCCAGCAGCCCAGGGGGACAGTACTCTGGAAACACCATATATTTT. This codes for CASSPGGQYSGNTIYF. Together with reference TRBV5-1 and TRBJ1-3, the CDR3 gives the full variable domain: KAGVTQTPRYLIKTRGQQVTLSCSPISGHRSVSWYQQTPGQGLQFLFEYFSETQRNKGNFPGRFSGRQFSNSRSEMNVSTLELGDSALYLCASSPGGQYSGNTIYFGEGSWLTVV.

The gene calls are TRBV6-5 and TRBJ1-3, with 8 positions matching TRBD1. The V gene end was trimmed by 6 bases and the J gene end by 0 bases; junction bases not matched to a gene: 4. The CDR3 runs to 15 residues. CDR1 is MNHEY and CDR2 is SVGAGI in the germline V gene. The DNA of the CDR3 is TGTGCCAGCAGCACCAGGGGGCTCTCTGGAAACACCATATATTTT. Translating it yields CASSTRGLSGNTIYF.

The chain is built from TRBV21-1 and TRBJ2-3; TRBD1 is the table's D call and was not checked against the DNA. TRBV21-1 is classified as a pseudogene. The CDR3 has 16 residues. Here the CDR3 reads CASSKERQGRTDTQYF. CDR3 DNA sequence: TGTGCCAGCAGCAAAGAGAGACAGGGGCGCACAGATACGCAGTATTTT.

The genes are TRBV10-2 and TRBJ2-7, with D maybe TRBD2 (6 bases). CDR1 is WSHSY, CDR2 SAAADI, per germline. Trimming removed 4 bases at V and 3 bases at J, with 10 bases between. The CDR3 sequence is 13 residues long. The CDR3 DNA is TGCGCCAGCAGTGCGGGGCGGGGCTACGAGCAGTACTTC. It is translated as CASSAGRGYEQYF.

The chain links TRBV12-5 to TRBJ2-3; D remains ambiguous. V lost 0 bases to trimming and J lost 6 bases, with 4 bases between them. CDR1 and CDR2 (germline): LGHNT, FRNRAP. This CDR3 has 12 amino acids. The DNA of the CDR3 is TGTGCTAGTGGTTTGGTACTTGATACGCAGTATTTT. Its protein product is CASGLVLDTQYF.

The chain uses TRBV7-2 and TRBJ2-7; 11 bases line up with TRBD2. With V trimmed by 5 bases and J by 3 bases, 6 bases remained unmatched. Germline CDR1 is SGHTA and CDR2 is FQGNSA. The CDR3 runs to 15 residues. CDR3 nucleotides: TGTGCCAGCAGCAAGACTAGCGGGGCGAACTACGAGCAGTACTTC. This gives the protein CASSKTSGANYEQYF.

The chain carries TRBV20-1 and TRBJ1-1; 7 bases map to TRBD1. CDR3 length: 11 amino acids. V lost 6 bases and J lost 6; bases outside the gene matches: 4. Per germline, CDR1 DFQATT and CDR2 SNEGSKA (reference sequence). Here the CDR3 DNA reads TGCAGTGCGGGCAGGGGGTCTGAAGCTTTCTTT. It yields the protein CSAGRGSEAFF.

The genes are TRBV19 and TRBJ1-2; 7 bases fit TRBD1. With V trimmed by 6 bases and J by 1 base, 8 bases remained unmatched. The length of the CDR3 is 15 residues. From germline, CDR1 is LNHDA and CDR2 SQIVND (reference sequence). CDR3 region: CASSGTGQLNYGYTF. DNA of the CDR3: TGTGCCAGTAGCGGGACGGGACAGCTTAACTATGGCTACACCTTC.

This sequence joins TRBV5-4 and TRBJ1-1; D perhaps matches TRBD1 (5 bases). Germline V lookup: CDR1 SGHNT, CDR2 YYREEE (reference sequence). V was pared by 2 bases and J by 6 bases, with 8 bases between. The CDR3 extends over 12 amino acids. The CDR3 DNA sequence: TGTGCCAGCAGCTTCGGGGGGTCTGAAGCTTTCTTT. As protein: CASSFGGSEAFF.

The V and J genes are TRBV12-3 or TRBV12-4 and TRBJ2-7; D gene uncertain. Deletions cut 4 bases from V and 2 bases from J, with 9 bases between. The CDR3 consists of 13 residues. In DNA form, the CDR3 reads TGTGCCAGCAGTTCTCCGGTGACCTACGAGCAGTACTTC. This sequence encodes CASSSPVTYEQYF.

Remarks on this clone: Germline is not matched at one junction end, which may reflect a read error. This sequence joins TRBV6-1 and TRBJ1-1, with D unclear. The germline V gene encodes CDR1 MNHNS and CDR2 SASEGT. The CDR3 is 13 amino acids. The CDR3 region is CASTEWPHTEAFF. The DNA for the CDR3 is TGTGCCAGCACTGAATGGCCCCATACTGAAGCTTTCTTT.

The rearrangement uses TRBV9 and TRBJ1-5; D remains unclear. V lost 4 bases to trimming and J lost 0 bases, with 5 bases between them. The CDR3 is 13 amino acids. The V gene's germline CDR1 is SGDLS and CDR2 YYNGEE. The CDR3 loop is CASSRYSNQPQHF. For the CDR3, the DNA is TGTGCCAGCAGCCGTTATAGCAATCAGCCCCAGCATTTT.

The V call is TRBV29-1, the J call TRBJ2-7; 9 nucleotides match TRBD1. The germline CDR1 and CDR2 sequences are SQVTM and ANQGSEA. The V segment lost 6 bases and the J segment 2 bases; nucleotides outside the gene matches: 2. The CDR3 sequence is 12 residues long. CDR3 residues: CSVTGGPYEQYF. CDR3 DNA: TGCAGCGTGACAGGGGGTCCCTACGAGCAGTACTTC.

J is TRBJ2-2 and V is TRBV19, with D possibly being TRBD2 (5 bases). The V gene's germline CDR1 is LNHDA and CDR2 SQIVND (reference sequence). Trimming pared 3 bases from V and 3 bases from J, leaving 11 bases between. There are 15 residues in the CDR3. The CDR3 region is CASSIYGKYTGELFF. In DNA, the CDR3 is TGTGCCAGTAGTATCTACGGGAAGTACACCGGGGAGCTGTTTTTT.

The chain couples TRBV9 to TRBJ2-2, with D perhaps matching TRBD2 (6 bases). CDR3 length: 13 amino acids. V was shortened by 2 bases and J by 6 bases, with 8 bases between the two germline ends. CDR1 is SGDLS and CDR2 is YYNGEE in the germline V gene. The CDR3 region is CASSVRDSGELFF. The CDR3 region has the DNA TGTGCCAGCAGCGTTCGGGACTCCGGGGAGCTGTTTTTT.

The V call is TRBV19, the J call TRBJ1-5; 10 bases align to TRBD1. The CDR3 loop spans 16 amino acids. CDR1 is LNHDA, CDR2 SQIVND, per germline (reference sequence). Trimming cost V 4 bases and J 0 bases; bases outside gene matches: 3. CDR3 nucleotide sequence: TGTGCCAGTAGTAAGGGACAGGGGCATAGCAATCAGCCCCAGCATTTT. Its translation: CASSKGQGHSNQPQHF.